This TCR beta chain is drawn from a study of CD8 T cells in ankylosing spondylitis. The germline gives CDR1 MDHEN, CDR2 SYDVKM. V was pared by 5 bases and J by 2 bases, with 4 bases of the junction left unmatched. CDR3 length equals 16 residues. TCRdb ran MiXCR on the 5' RACE reads and lists one entry per CDR3 protein. The sample carries roughly 180,000 distinct CDR3 sequences, approximately 10% recorded once. This chain links TRBV28 with TRBJ2-3, with TRBD2 matching over 13 bases. The origin of this receptor is a male donor with ankylosing spondylitis or in good health (not recorded which). What was sequenced was blood, either unsorted or a sorted T cell fraction (not recorded which). The CDR3 is CASSLGLAGNTDTQYF. The CDR3 region has the DNA TGTGCCAGCAGTCTGGGACTAGCGGGGAACACAGATACGCAGTATTTT.